This T cell receptor (beta chain) stems from a study of radiotherapy plus CTLA-4 blockade in lung cancer. Findings and limits, study-wide: Together with interferon-beta, which increased in serum after radiation, early dynamic changes in blood T cell clones were reportedly the best predictors of response. Radiotherapy was combined with ipilimumab, and tumor-derived TCR clones then expanded in blood.

TCRdb's copy holds only in-frame clones and misses some; the assay was immunoSEQ multiplex PCR. This sample has 25,000 to 35,000 clones, with 80% to 90% found just once. Concerning this clone: Its matching antigen is unknown.

The sample consisted of peripheral blood, taken from a patient treated with radiotherapy plus ipilimumab. This clonotype was sampled from a human donor with non-small cell lung cancer that progressed on radiotherapy plus ipilimumab.

The CDR3 sequence: CASSLGVSEQYF. CDR3 nucleotides: TGTGCCAGCAGCTTAGGTGTCTCCGAGCAGTACTTC. The rearrangement links TRBV7-2 to TRBJ2-7; no definite D call. Trimming removed 1 base at V and 6 bases at J, with 7 bases between. Germline CDR1 and CDR2: SGHTA and FQGNSA. The CDR3 totals 12 residues.